These 16 T cell receptor beta chains share one sample of origin, sequenced in a study of T cell responses to AZD1222 COVID-19 vaccine. TCRdb's copy holds only in-frame clones and misses some; the assay was immunoSEQ multiplex PCR. The data show some 100,000 clones, more than 70% seen once. The specimen comprised peripheral blood, sampled 28 days after the second AZD1222 dose. The origin of the receptors is an adult who received the AZD1222 COVID-19 vaccine.

This chain links TRBV19 with TRBJ1-3; D gene ambiguous. Germline CDR1 LNHDA, CDR2 SQIVND (reference sequence). V was pared by 7 bases and J by 0 bases, with 13 bases between. CDR3 length: 15 amino acids. CDR3 loop: CASTLWASSGNTIYF. The CDR3 DNA reads as TGTGCCAGTACCCTGTGGGCCAGCTCTGGAAACACCATATATTTT.

V and J are TRBV19 and TRBJ1-2, with D maybe TRBD1 (5 bases). Germline V gene data show CDR1 as LNHDA and CDR2 as SQIVND (reference sequence). V was shortened by 3 bases and J by 3 bases, with 14 bases between the two germline ends. CDR3 length: 15 residues. The CDR3 is CASSIGGPMDYGYTF. The CDR3 bases are TGTGCCAGTAGTATTGGGGGTCCCATGGACTATGGCTACACCTTC.

This rearrangement joins TRBV4-3 to TRBJ1-2, with 10 bases lining up with TRBD1. V dropped 1 base and J dropped 5; count of bases not matched to a gene: 7. The CDR3 consists of 16 residues. Germline CDR1 reads LGHNA; CDR2 reads YSLEER. CDR3 protein: CASSQGLGQGDYGYTF. The CDR3 bases are TGCGCCAGCAGCCAAGGGCTCGGACAGGGGGATTATGGCTACACCTTC.

The chain has TRBV19 and TRBJ1-1; no definite D call. Trimming pared 7 bases from V and 7 bases from J, leaving 13 bases between. CDR3 length: 12 residues. Germline CDR1 and CDR2: LNHDA and SQIVND (reference sequence). CDR3 coding DNA: TGTGCCAGTACCCGTTCTGGCATTGAAGCTTTCTTT. Translation gives CASTRSGIEAFF.

The J gene is TRBJ2-1, the V gene TRBV9; D is perhaps TRBD1 or TRBD2 (6 bases each). The germline V gene encodes CDR1 SGDLS and CDR2 YYNGEE. V was shortened by 3 bases and J by 10 bases, with 14 bases between the two germline ends. The CDR3 has 13 residues. This CDR3 is CASSAWGAIEQFF. Written as DNA, the CDR3 is TGTGCCAGCAGCGCCTGGGGGGCCATCGAGCAGTTCTTC.

The CDR3 nucleotides read TGTGCCAGCAGCTTGTTTGGGCAGGGGAGCGCCTACGAGCAGTACTTC. Its protein product is CASSLFGQGSAYEQYF. The chain recombines TRBV5-6 with TRBJ2-7; a possible D gene is TRBD1 (6 bases). V lost 1 base, J lost 2 bases, and 16 bases lay in between. This CDR3 region has 16 residues. Germline V gene data show CDR1 as SGHDT and CDR2 as YYEEEE.

The chain combines TRBV19 with TRBJ1-5, with 7 bases lining up with TRBD1. The J segment lost 0 bases and the V segment lost 4 bases, leaving 6 bases of the junction unmatched. The CDR3 spans 16 residues. Looked up from germline, CDR1 is LNHDA and CDR2 is SQIVND (reference sequence). The CDR3 region has the DNA TGTGCCAGTAGTACCCGGGACAGCTATAGCAATCAGCCCCAGCATTTT. This sequence encodes CASSTRDSYSNQPQHF.

CDR3 in DNA: TGTGCCAGCAGTTACTCGCCCTGGGGGAGGGGGACAGATACGCAGTATTTT. Its protein product is CASSYSPWGRGTDTQYF. The chain uses TRBV6-2 or TRBV6-3 and TRBJ2-3; D might be TRBD2 (7 bases). V was pared by 0 bases and J by 3 bases, with 16 bases between. The V gene's germline CDR1 is MNHEY and CDR2 SVGEGT. The CDR3 sequence is 17 residues long.

This chain connects TRBV19 to TRBJ2-1, with 8 bases aligning to TRBD1. V trimming: 3 bases; J trimming: 6 bases; junction bases outside the gene matches: 4. CDR1 and CDR2 from the germline V gene are LNHDA and SQIVND (reference sequence). The CDR3 runs to 14 residues. For the CDR3, the DNA is TGTGCCAGTAGTATTTACACAGGGGGCAATGAGCAGTTCTTC. The encoded protein is CASSIYTGGNEQFF.

This clone was detected once. This CDR3 is CASSLTGSNQPQHF. In nucleotides, the CDR3 is TGCGCCAGCAGCTTGACAGGGAGCAATCAGCCCCAGCATTTT. The genes are TRBV4-1 and TRBJ1-5; 7 positions agree with TRBD1. CDR3 length: 14 amino acids. V lost 5 bases to trimming and J lost 1 base; unmatched junction nucleotides: 2. From germline, CDR1 is MGHRA and CDR2 YSYEKL.

The table lists this clone with a count of one. The chain recombines TRBV27 with TRBJ2-5, with TRBD1 matching 9 bases. CDR1 is MNHEY, CDR2 SMNVEV, per germline (reference sequence). V lost 5 bases to trimming and J lost 4 bases; unmatched junction nucleotides: 5. The CDR3 totals 14 residues. Written as DNA, the CDR3 is TGTGCCAGCAGTCCCCTGACAGGGGGAGAGACCCAGTACTTC. It codes for CASSPLTGGETQYF.

This chain uses TRBV9 with TRBJ1-2; D gene ambiguous. Germline values: CDR1 SGDLS, CDR2 YYNGEE. This CDR3 is 16 amino acids long. V was trimmed by 2 bases and J by 1 base, leaving 15 bases between them. The DNA of the CDR3 is TGTGCCAGCAGCGTCGGGATCGACATGGTTAACTATGGCTACACCTTC. Protein sequence: CASSVGIDMVNYGYTF. Full variable domain (missing parts from reference TRBV9 and TRBJ1-2): DSGVTQTPKHLITATGQRVTLRCSPRSGDLSVYWYQQSLDQGLQFLIQYYNGEERAKGNILERFSAQQFPDLHSELNLSSLELGDSALYFCASSVGIDMVNYGYTFGSGTRLTVV.

This chain connects TRBV6-5 to TRBJ2-7; D is possibly TRBD1 (6 bases). V lost 6 bases, J lost 2 bases, and 11 bases lay in between. The CDR3 totals 13 residues. Germline V gene sequence: CDR1 MNHEY, CDR2 SVGAGI. This CDR3 is CASSRDKTYEQYF. CDR3 DNA: TGTGCCAGCAGCCGGGACAAGACCTACGAGCAGTACTTC.

The rearrangement joins TRBV11-2 to TRBJ1-4, with a tentative D call TRBD1 (5 bases). The CDR3 sequence is 14 residues long. Trimming took 5 bases from V and 7 from J, leaving 14 bases between them. The V gene's germline CDR1 is SGHAT and CDR2 FQNNGV. The CDR3 region has the DNA TGTGCCAGCAGCCGACCAGGGTTCTCTGAAAAACTGTTTTTT. Its translation: CASSRPGFSEKLFF.

In this sample, this clone turned up once. The rearrangement links TRBV6-2 or TRBV6-3 to TRBJ1-2; TRBD1 aligns across 9 bases. The CDR3 is 14 residues long. Trimming took 4 bases from V and 7 from J; bases not matched to a gene: 7. CDR1 is MNHEY, CDR2 SVGEGT, per germline. CDR3 sequence: CASSFGQGSFGYTF. As DNA, the CDR3 is TGTGCCAGCAGTTTCGGACAGGGGAGCTTTGGCTACACCTTC.

V and J are TRBV28 and TRBJ2-7; D is unresolved. Trimming took 4 bases from V and 3 from J, leaving 10 bases between them. This CDR3 is 13 amino acids long. The germline CDR1 and CDR2 sequences are MDHEN and SYDVKM. CDR3 bases: TGTGCCAGCAGTTCTACTGTGGGCTACGAGCAGTACTTC. It yields the protein CASSSTVGYEQYF.